A single sample is the source of the 27 T cell receptor beta chains below, sequenced in a study of blood T cell repertoires in COVID-19. TCRdb's table, derived via immunoSEQ multiplex PCR, lists solely in-frame clones and lacks some. The sample yields approximately 91,000 clones, about 80% seen once. Specimen: peripheral blood. Receptors originate from a human donor in a cohort sampled during active COVID-19.

The V call is TRBV5-1, the J call TRBJ2-7; 8 bases are shared with TRBD2. This CDR3 is built from 16 residues. CDR1 is SGHRS, CDR2 YFSETQ, per germline. The V segment lost 4 bases and the J segment 2 bases; nucleotides outside the gene matches: 11. The CDR3 region is CASSGFVSGGPYEQYF. In DNA, the CDR3 is TGCGCCAGCAGCGGATTCGTGTCGGGAGGGCCCTACGAGCAGTACTTC.

V and J are TRBV7-2 and TRBJ1-3, with D perhaps matching TRBD1 (6 bases). CDR3 length: 16 residues. The germline gives CDR1 SGHTA, CDR2 FQGNSA. V gave up 4 bases and J gave up 2 bases, with 15 bases separating them. The CDR3 loop reads CASSSGPEGAGNTIYF. The CDR3 region has the DNA TGTGCCAGCAGCTCAGGTCCCGAGGGGGCTGGAAACACCATATATTTT.

This chain joins TRBV6-5 and TRBJ2-7; perhaps TRBD1 as D (6 bases). With 7 bases removed from V and 2 bases from J, the gap between germline ends came to 9 bases. Germline values: CDR1 MNHEY, CDR2 SVGAGI. There are 12 residues in the CDR3. The CDR3 is CASTGDTYEQYF. The CDR3, as DNA: TGTGCCAGCACAGGGGACACCTACGAGCAGTACTTC.

Only one count was recorded for this clone. The chain uses TRBV5-1 and TRBJ1-4; 8 nucleotides agree with TRBD1. CDR3 length: 15 residues. V gave up 0 bases and J gave up 7 bases; unmatched junction bases: 5. Germline CDR1 reads SGHRS; CDR2 reads YFSETQ. In DNA form, the CDR3 reads TGCGCCAGCAGCTTGGCCGGACAGGGCAGTGAAAAACTGTTTTTT. It is translated as CASSLAGQGSEKLFF.

The V gene is TRBV19, the J gene TRBJ1-2, with D hard to call. Per germline, CDR1 LNHDA and CDR2 SQIVND (reference sequence). CDR3 length: 12 amino acids. The V gene lost 5 bases and the J gene lost 8 bases, with 12 bases spanning the gap. CDR3 bases: TGTGCCAGTAGTGCGGCCCTTAGGGGCTACACCTTC. This gives the protein CASSAALRGYTF.

The genes are TRBV6-1 and TRBJ2-5, with 10 bases fitting TRBD2. After removal of 2 bases from V and 4 bases from J, the junction contained 16 bases not matched to a gene. CDR3 size: 19 residues. The germline V gene encodes CDR1 MNHNS and CDR2 SASEGT. The CDR3 sequence is CASSEWAGGNSGRRETQYF. In DNA form, the CDR3 reads TGTGCCAGCAGTGAATGGGCAGGGGGCAATAGCGGGAGGCGAGAGACCCAGTACTTC.

The chain recombines TRBV5-1 with TRBJ2-1, with TRBD2 identical over 11 bases. CDR1 and CDR2 (germline): SGHRS, YFSETQ. This CDR3 region has 16 residues. J was trimmed by 4 bases and V by 4 bases; bases with no gene match: 7. In DNA, the CDR3 is TGCGCCAGCAGCGCTAGCGGGAGGTCGGATTACAATGAGCAGTTCTTC. It encodes CASSASGRSDYNEQFF.

The chain employs TRBV7-9 and TRBJ2-7, with D tentatively TRBD2 (7 bases). CDR1 is SEHNR and CDR2 is FQNEAQ in the germline V gene (reference sequence). There are 12 residues in the CDR3. The V end lost 7 bases, the J end lost 5 bases, and 12 bases lay between the germline ends. DNA for the CDR3: TGTGCCAGCACTATGGGGGGGCACGAGCAGTACTTC. Residues: CASTMGGHEQYF.

The CDR3 is CASSTRTGADYGYTF. The CDR3 DNA reads TGTGCCAGCAGCACCAGGACAGGGGCGGATTATGGCTACACCTTC. The chain is built from TRBV7-2 and TRBJ1-2, with TRBD1 matching over 9 bases. With V trimmed by 5 bases and J by 5 bases, 9 bases remained unmatched. The germline V gene encodes CDR1 SGHTA and CDR2 FQGNSA. This CDR3 contains 15 residues.

The genes are TRBV9 and TRBJ2-1; 9 bases match TRBD2. J lost 5 bases, V lost 2 bases, and 5 bases had no gene match. The CDR3 covers 15 residues. Germline V lookup: CDR1 SGDLS, CDR2 YYNGEE. This chain's CDR3 is CASSVSSSGNNEQFF. The CDR3 coding sequence is TGTGCCAGCAGCGTGTCCTCTAGCGGGAACAATGAGCAGTTCTTC.

The V and J genes are TRBV3-1 (or the pseudogene TRBV3-2) and TRBJ1-2; D gene uncertain. Germline CDR1 and CDR2: LGHDT and YNNKEL (reference sequence). The V gene lost 0 bases and the J gene lost 6 bases, with 17 bases spanning the gap. The CDR3 is 16 residues long. CDR3 sequence: CASSQDRRVGKNGYTF. CDR3 sequence (DNA): TGTGCCAGCAGCCAAGATCGACGGGTTGGAAAGAATGGCTACACCTTC.

This sequence joins TRBV5-1 and TRBJ1-3; no firm D call. With 0 bases removed from V and 0 bases from J, the gap between germline ends came to 16 bases. CDR1 SGHRS and CDR2 YFSETQ come from the germline V gene. This CDR3 region has 18 residues. For the CDR3, the DNA is TGCGCCAGCAGCTTGGCCCCGGGGTTGGGCTCCTCTGGAAACACCATATATTTT. As protein: CASSLAPGLGSSGNTIYF.

The chain is built from TRBV28 and TRBJ2-3, with a tentative D call TRBD2 (6 bases). The CDR3 sequence is 18 residues long. The V and J ends lost 7 bases and 3 bases respectively, with 26 bases between them. In germline, CDR1 is MDHEN, CDR2 SYDVKM. The CDR3: CASTPSPGVGHGTDTQYF. The CDR3 region has the DNA TGTGCCAGCACCCCCTCTCCGGGAGTGGGGCACGGTACAGATACGCAGTATTTT.

CDR3: CAIRTGTGDQPQHF. The DNA for the CDR3 is TGTGCCATCAGAACCGGGACAGGGGACCAGCCCCAGCATTTT. This sequence joins TRBV10-3 and TRBJ1-5, with TRBD1 identical over 10 bases. This CDR3 comprises 14 residues. The V gene's germline CDR1 is ENHRY and CDR2 SYGVKD. With 6 bases clipped from V and 7 bases from J, the junction kept 6 bases outside the gene matches.

This clone was seen more than once but under ten times. V usage is TRBV5-1 and J usage is TRBJ1-2; perhaps TRBD1 as D (6 bases). From germline, CDR1 is SGHRS and CDR2 YFSETQ. V shed 4 bases and J shed 8 bases, with 21 bases lying between them. The CDR3 spans 15 residues. Here the CDR3 DNA reads TGCGCCAGCAGCACGGGCGGGCAGGGGATCGACGGCTACACCTTC. Translated: CASSTGGQGIDGYTF.

The rearrangement links TRBV2 to TRBJ2-2; TRBD1 aligns across 7 bases. With 10 bases clipped from V and 1 base from J, the junction kept 6 bases outside the gene matches. This CDR3 is built from 14 residues. Germline CDR1 is SNHLY and CDR2 is FYNNEI. CDR3 nucleotide sequence: TGTGCCACTCGGGACAGATTGAACACCGGGGAGCTGTTTTTT. It specifies CATRDRLNTGELFF. The variable domain in full, completed from reference TRBV2 and TRBJ2-2, reads EPEVTQTPSHQVTQMGQEVILRCVPISNHLYFYWYRQILGQKVEFLVSFYNNEISEKSEIFDDQFSVERPDGSNFTLKIRSTKLEDSAMYFCATRDRLNTGELFFGEGSRLTVL.

The V gene is TRBV9, the J gene TRBJ1-1; D not certain. V dropped 2 bases and J dropped 5 bases, with 10 bases sitting between them. This CDR3 comprises 13 residues. Germline values: CDR1 SGDLS, CDR2 YYNGEE. CDR3 residues: CASSVITGTEAFF. The CDR3 DNA reads as TGTGCCAGCAGCGTTATAACGGGGACTGAAGCTTTCTTT.

V and J are TRBV18 and TRBJ2-3; D remains ambiguous. V shed 3 bases and J shed 0 bases, with 7 bases lying between them. There are 14 residues in the CDR3. CDR1 KGHSH and CDR2 LQKENI come from the germline V gene. CDR3 residues: CASSPSASTDTQYF. The CDR3 DNA reads as TGTGCCAGCTCACCGAGCGCTAGCACAGATACGCAGTATTTT. Drawing the rest from reference TRBV18 and TRBJ2-3, the complete variable domain is NAGVMQNPRHLVRRRGQEARLRCSPMKGHSHVYWYRQLPEEGLKFMVYLQKENIIDESGMPKERFSAEFPKEGPSILRIQQVVRGDSAAYFCASSPSASTDTQYFGPGTRLTVL.

The J gene is TRBJ2-7, the V gene TRBV27; D is possibly TRBD2 (5 bases). Germline V gives CDR1 MNHEY, CDR2 SMNVEV (reference sequence). Trimming removed 2 bases from V and 6 bases from J, with 8 bases in between. CDR3 length: 12 residues. The CDR3 DNA sequence: TGTGCCAGCAGTTTAGTACGGGGCGAGCAGTACTTC. Translated, it gives CASSLVRGEQYF.

The chain employs TRBV6-5 and TRBJ1-3; 9 nucleotides agree with TRBD1. Germline V gene lookup returns CDR1 MNHEY and CDR2 SVGAGI. After removal of 7 bases from V and 7 bases from J, the junction contained 11 bases not matched to a gene. CDR3 length: 15 amino acids. The DNA for the CDR3 is TGTGCCAGCATTATGGACAGGGGCTTTGGTAACACCATATATTTT. It encodes CASIMDRGFGNTIYF.

The chain joins TRBV24-1 to TRBJ2-7, with D maybe TRBD2 (6 bases). Deletions cut 3 bases from V and 2 bases from J, with 10 bases between. The CDR3 length is 14 residues. CDR1 and CDR2 (germline): KGHDR, SFDVKD. The CDR3 nucleotides are TGTGCCACCAGTGATGGCGGGACCCCCTACGAGCAGTACTTC. Translated, it gives CATSDGGTPYEQYF.

This clone came up once. This sequence joins TRBV5-4 and TRBJ2-7, with D tentatively TRBD1 (5 bases). Trimming cost V 2 bases and J 4 bases, with 13 bases left between them. The germline V gene encodes CDR1 SGHNT and CDR2 YYREEE (reference sequence). The CDR3 has 14 amino acids. CDR3 region: CASSFKDSGYEQYF. CDR3 sequence (DNA): TGTGCCAGCAGCTTCAAGGATTCAGGGTACGAGCAGTACTTC.

The V gene is TRBV15, the J gene TRBJ2-6, with D possibly matching TRBD1 (6 bases). Germline V gene sequence: CDR1 LNHNV, CDR2 YYDKDF (reference sequence). CDR3 length: 19 amino acids. The V end lost 0 bases, the J end lost 0 bases, and 15 bases lay between the germline ends. The CDR3 region is CATSRDLRGWYSGANVLTF. Here the CDR3 DNA reads TGTGCCACCAGCAGAGATCTCAGGGGATGGTACTCTGGGGCCAACGTCCTGACTTTC.

The chain couples TRBV30 to TRBJ2-7; 12 positions agree with TRBD1. The V gene end was trimmed by 2 bases and the J gene end by 7 bases; junction bases not matched to a gene: 9. The length of the CDR3 is 15 residues. CDR1 GTSNPN and CDR2 SVGIG come from the germline V gene (reference sequence). CDR3 sequence: CAWSFPGQGAREQYF. The CDR3 DNA reads as TGTGCCTGGAGTTTTCCGGGACAGGGGGCGCGGGAGCAGTACTTC.

The chain joins TRBV18 to TRBJ2-3; the match to TRBD2 covers 10 bases. With V trimmed by 2 bases and J by 0 bases, 8 bases remained unmatched. This CDR3 has 18 amino acids. Germline-derived CDR1 and CDR2 are KGHSH and LQKENI. Here the CDR3 DNA reads TGTGCCAGCTCACCATTTTCTAGCGGGGGAACTAGCACAGATACGCAGTATTTT. The encoded protein is CASSPFSSGGTSTDTQYF.

The rearrangement links TRBV6-1 to TRBJ1-3; D gene unclear. The CDR3 sequence is 15 residues long. CDR1 MNHNS and CDR2 SASEGT come from the germline V gene. V was cut by 2 bases and J by 0 bases, with 8 bases left in between. The CDR3 coding sequence is TGTGCCAGCAGTGAAACGGGGAGCTCTGGAAACACCATATATTTT. The encoded protein is CASSETGSSGNTIYF.

This clone was seen repeatedly, ten times or more. This chain connects TRBV6-5 to TRBJ2-7; weak D call: TRBD2 (7 bases). Per the germline V gene, CDR1 is MNHEY and CDR2 is SVGAGI. The CDR3 extends over 13 amino acids. Trimming left V 2 bases short and J 6 bases short, with 11 bases between. This CDR3 is CASSYGGGVEQYF. As DNA, the CDR3 is TGTGCCAGCAGTTACGGAGGGGGGGTCGAGCAGTACTTC.